The entry that follows covers one T cell receptor (beta chain) sequence. The CDR3 totals 14 residues. Germline-derived CDR1 and CDR2 are LNHDA and SQIVND (reference sequence). The sample belongs to a study of monozygotic twins with inflammatory bowel disease. Each TCR library consumed 3,500 to 4,500 ng of total RNA. A template switching step added UMIs, each with a 6-nucleotide sample barcode. Each CDR3 protein gets one entry in TCRdb, which reprocessed the 5' RACE reads and gives no DNA. Its listing shows fewer than 350,000 distinct CDR3 sequences. The material sequenced was blood. The chain couples TRBV19 to TRBJ2-3. This receptor was obtained from a human donor with ulcerative colitis or Crohn's disease, or a healthy co-twin of an affected twin (not recorded which). CDR3 region: CASSILPSADTQYF. Full variable domain (missing parts from reference TRBV19 and TRBJ2-3): DGGITQSPKYLFRKEGQNVTLSCEQNLNHDAMYWYRQDPGQGLRLIYYSQIVNDFQKGDIAEGYSVSREKKESFPLTVTSAQKNPTAFYLCASSILPSADTQYFGPGTRLTVL.